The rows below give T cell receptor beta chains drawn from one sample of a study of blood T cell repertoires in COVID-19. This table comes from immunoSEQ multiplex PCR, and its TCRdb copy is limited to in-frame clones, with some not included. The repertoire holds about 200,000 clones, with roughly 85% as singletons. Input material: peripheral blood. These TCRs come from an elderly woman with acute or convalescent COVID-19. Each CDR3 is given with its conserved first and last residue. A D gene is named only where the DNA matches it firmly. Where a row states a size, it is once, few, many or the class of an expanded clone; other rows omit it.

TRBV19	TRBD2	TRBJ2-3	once	CASSTLGGSTDTQYF	TGTGCCAGTAGTACCCTCGGCGGGAGTACGGATACGCAGTATTTT
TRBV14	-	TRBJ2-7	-	CASSQAHGAPYEQYF	TGTGCCAGCAGCCAGGCTCATGGGGCACCCTACGAGCAGTACTTC
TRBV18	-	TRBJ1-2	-	CASSPGHRVQGGYTF	TGTGCCAGCTCACCAGGACACCGTGTCCAAGGAGGCTACACCTTC
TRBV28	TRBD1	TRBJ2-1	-	CASKTFGTGAEGQFF	TGTGCCAGCAAGACCTTCGGGACAGGAGCTGAAGGGCAGTTCTTC
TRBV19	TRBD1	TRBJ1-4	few	CASRETIKGAGEKLFF	TGTGCCAGTAGGGAGACCATAAAGGGGGCAGGTGAAAAACTGTTTTTT
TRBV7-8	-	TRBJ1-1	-	CASSLYRVEAFF	TGTGCCAGCAGCCTCTACAGGGTGGAGGCTTTCTTT
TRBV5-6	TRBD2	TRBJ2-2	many	CASRRGLAGAVGELFF	TGTGCCAGCAGACGCGGACTAGCGGGAGCTGTCGGGGAGCTGTTTTTT
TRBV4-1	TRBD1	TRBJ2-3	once	CASSHPGQGADTQYF	TGCGCCAGCAGCCATCCCGGACAGGGGGCGGATACGCAGTATTTT
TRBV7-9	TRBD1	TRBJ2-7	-	CASSLMDRAGYEQYF	TGTGCCAGCAGCTTAATGGACAGGGCAGGATACGAGCAGTACTTC
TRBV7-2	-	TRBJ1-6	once	CASSLVWSDNSPLHF	TGTGCCAGCAGCTTAGTGTGGTCAGATAATTCACCCCTCCACTTT
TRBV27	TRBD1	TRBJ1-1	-	CASSLYDRGLTEAFF	TGTGCCAGCAGTCTATACGACAGGGGTCTCACTGAAGCTTTCTTT
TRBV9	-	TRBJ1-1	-	CASSVGPGRTEAFF	TGTGCCAGCAGCGTAGGACCAGGGCGGACTGAAGCTTTCTTT
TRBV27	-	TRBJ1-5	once	CASSQEATGGFQPQHF	TGTGCCAGCAGTCAAGAAGCGACAGGCGGCTTCCAGCCCCAGCATTTT
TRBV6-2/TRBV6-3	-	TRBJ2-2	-	CASSSLLHTGELFF	TGTGCCAGCAGCTCACTACTTCACACCGGGGAGCTGTTTTTT
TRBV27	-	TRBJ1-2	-	CASSPGHSRGYTF	TGTGCCAGCAGTCCGGGACATTCCCGCGGCTACACCTTC
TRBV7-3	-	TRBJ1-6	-	CASSFSHGNSPLHF	TGTGCCAGCAGCTTCTCCCACGGGAATTCACCCCTCCACTTT
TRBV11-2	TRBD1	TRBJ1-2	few	CASSYRTGGVYGYTF	TGTGCCAGCAGCTACAGGACAGGGGGGGTCTATGGCTACACCTTC
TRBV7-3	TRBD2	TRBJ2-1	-	CASSPGGGRVNEQFF	TGTGCCAGCAGCCCGGGCGGGGGGCGCGTAAATGAGCAGTTCTTC
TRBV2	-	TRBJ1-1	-	CASSEAGPNTEAFF	TGTGCCAGCAGTGAGGCAGGTCCGAACACTGAAGCTTTCTTT
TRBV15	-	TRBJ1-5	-	CATSTDRGAYSNQPQHF	TGTGCCACCAGCACCGACCGGGGGGCCTATAGCAATCAGCCCCAGCATTTT
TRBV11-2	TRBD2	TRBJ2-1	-	CASSLYGTSGENEQFF	TGTGCCAGCAGCCTGTACGGGACTAGCGGAGAAAATGAGCAGTTCTTC
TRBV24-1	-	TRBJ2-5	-	CATSDEAQGTQYF	TGTGCCACCAGTGATGAGGCCCAGGGGACCCAGTACTTC
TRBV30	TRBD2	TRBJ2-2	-	CAWSPGTSANTGELFF	TGTGCCTGGAGCCCTGGGACTAGCGCGAACACCGGGGAGCTGTTTTTT
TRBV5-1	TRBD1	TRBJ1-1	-	CASSWGTGSGTEAFF	TGCGCCAGCAGCTGGGGGACAGGGAGTGGCACTGAAGCTTTCTTT
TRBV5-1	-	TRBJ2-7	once	CASSLFRGSYEQYF	TGCGCCAGCAGCTTGTTTAGGGGTTCCTACGAGCAGTACTTC
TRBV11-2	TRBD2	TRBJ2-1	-	CASSLGYSGGSYNEQFF	TGTGCCAGCAGCTTGGGGTATAGCGGGGGCTCCTACAATGAGCAGTTCTTC
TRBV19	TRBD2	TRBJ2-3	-	CASSIDTPSGATRDTQYF	TGTGCCAGTAGTATAGATACCCCTAGCGGAGCTACAAGAGATACGCAGTATTTT
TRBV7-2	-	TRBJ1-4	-	CASSLATSRSTMFF	TGTGCCAGCAGCTTAGCCACTTCCCGTTCAACGATGTTTTTT
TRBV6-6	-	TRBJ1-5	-	CASSPTGPTDPYSNQPQHF	TGTGCCAGCAGTCCCACAGGGCCAACAGACCCCTATAGCAATCAGCCCCAGCATTTT
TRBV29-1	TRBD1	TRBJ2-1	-	CSVEGGTGHYNEQFF	TGCAGCGTTGAGGGGGGGACAGGGCACTACAATGAGCAGTTCTTC
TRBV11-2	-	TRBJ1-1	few	CASSFRNTEAFF	TGTGCCAGCAGCTTCAGGAACACTGAAGCTTTCTTT
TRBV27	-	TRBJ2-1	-	CASSFGRDEQFF	TGTGCCAGCAGTTTTGGCCGGGATGAGCAGTTCTTC
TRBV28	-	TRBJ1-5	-	CATGSNQPQHF	TGTGCCACGGGTAGCAATCAGCCCCAGCATTTT
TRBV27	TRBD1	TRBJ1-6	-	CASSLTGRGSPLHF	TGTGCCAGCAGCTTGACAGGGAGAGGTTCACCCCTCCACTTT
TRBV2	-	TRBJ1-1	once	CASSRPMGGVIGEAFF	TGTGCCAGCAGTCGACCGATGGGGGGGGTTATTGGTGAAGCTTTCTTT
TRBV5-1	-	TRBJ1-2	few	CASSFDSNYGYTF	TGCGCCAGCAGTTTCGACAGTAACTATGGCTACACCTTC
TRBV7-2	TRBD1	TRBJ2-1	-	CASIQGAESYNEQFF	TGTGCCAGCATACAGGGGGCGGAATCCTACAATGAGCAGTTCTTC
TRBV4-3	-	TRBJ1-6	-	CASSHREGSYNSPLHF	TGCGCCAGCAGCCACAGGGAGGGCTCCTATAATTCACCCCTCCACTTT
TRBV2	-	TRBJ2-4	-	CASSEINDLLGAKNIQYF	TGTGCCAGCAGTGAAATCAATGACTTACTAGGGGCCAAAAACATTCAGTACTTC
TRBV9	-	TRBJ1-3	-	CASSVAGGASGNTIYF	TGTGCCAGCAGCGTAGCTGGAGGGGCTAGTGGAAACACCATATATTTT
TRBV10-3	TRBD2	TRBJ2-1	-	CAITRAGGPDNEQFF	TGTGCCATCACGAGGGCGGGAGGGCCCGACAATGAGCAGTTCTTC
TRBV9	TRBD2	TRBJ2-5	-	CASSALAGVGETQYF	TGTGCCAGCAGCGCACTAGCGGGAGTAGGAGAGACCCAGTACTTC
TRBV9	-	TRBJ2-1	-	CASSVAGDSYNEQFF	TGTGCCAGCAGCGTAGCAGGGGACTCCTACAATGAGCAGTTCTTC
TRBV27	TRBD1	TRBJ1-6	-	CASSPPGGRNSPLHF	TGTGCCAGCAGTCCCCCAGGGGGCCGAAATTCACCCCTCCACTTT
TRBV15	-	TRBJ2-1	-	CATSRTPFEQFF	TGTGCCACCAGCAGAACTCCGTTCGAGCAGTTCTTC
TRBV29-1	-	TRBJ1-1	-	CSVEDRRQGAEAFF	TGCAGCGTTGAAGATCGCAGGCAGGGCGCTGAAGCTTTCTTT
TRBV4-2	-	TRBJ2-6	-	CASSQAGSSGANVLTF	TGTGCCAGCAGCCAAGCCGGGAGCTCTGGGGCCAACGTCCTGACTTTC
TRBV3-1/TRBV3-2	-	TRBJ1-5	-	CASSHPPGQHSNQPQHF	TGTGCCAGCAGCCATCCTCCAGGGCAACATAGCAATCAGCCCCAGCATTTT
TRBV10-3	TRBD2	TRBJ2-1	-	CAISRLAGGYNEQFF	TGTGCCATCAGTAGACTAGCGGGAGGGTACAATGAGCAGTTCTTC
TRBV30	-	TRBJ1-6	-	CAWSVLVSNSPLHF	TGTGCCTGGAGTGTTTTGGTCAGTAATTCACCCCTCCACTTT
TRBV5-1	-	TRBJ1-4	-	CASSLAGRTNEKLFF	TGCGCCAGCAGCTTGGCCGGTCGGACTAATGAAAAACTGTTTTTT
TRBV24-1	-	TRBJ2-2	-	CATSDGTPNTGELFF	TGTGCCACCAGTGACGGGACACCGAACACCGGGGAGCTGTTTTTT
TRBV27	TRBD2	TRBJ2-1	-	CASSFYRTSGPTNEQFF	TGTGCCAGCAGTTTCTACCGGACTAGCGGTCCTACAAATGAGCAGTTCTTC